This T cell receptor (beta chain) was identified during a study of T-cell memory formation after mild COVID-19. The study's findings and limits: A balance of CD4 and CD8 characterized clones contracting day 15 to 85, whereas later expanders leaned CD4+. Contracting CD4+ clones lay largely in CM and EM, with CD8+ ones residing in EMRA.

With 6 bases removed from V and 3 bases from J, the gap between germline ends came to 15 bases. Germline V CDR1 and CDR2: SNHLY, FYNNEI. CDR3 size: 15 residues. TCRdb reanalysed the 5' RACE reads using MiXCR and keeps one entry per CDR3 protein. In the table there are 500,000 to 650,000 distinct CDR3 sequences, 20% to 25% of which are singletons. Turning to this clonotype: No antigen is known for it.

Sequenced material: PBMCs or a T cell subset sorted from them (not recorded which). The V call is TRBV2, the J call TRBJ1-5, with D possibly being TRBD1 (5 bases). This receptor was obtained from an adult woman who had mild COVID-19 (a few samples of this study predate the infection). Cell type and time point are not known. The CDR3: CASSARDGYNQPQHF. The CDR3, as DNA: TGTGCCAGCAGCGCTAGGGACGGATACAATCAGCCCCAGCATTTT.